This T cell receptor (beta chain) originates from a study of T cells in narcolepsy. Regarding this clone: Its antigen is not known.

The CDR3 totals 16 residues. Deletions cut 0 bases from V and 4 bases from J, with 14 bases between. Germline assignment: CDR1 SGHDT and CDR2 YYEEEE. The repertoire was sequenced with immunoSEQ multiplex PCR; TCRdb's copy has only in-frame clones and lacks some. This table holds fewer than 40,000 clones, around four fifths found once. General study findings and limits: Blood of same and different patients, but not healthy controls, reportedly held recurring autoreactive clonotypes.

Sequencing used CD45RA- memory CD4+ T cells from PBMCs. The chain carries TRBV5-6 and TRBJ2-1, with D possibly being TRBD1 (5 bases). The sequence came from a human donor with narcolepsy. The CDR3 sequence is CASSLGLGAGYNEQFF. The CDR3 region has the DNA TGTGCCAGCAGCTTGGGGTTAGGGGCTGGGTACAATGAGCAGTTCTTC.